One TCR beta chain is described in this entry. Its antigen is unknown. The record originates from a study of cytomegalovirus exposure and HLA in healthy donors. PCR employed 60 Vbeta and 13 Jbeta primers. Profiled with immunoSEQ multiplex PCR; TCRdb holds only in-frame clones, not every one. In the table there are approximately 190,000 clones, around 75% of which are singletons. Findings and caveats of the study: Researchers reported in a later analysis that a missense DCLRE1C variant was tied to TCR beta V- and J-gene trimming.

Germline V CDR1 and CDR2: LNHDA, SQIVND (reference sequence). After removal of 2 bases from V and 4 bases from J, the junction contained 2 bases not matched to a gene. The CDR3 length is 14 residues. Material: PBMCs. This TCR was recovered from a man aged 35-49 years in good health and CMV-seropositive. This chain links TRBV19 with TRBJ1-2, with TRBD1 matching over 9 bases. CDR3 bases: TGTGCCAGTAGTATAAGGGACAGGGCCTATGGCTACACCTTC. As protein: CASSIRDRAYGYTF. Variable domain in full (rest from reference TRBV19 and TRBJ1-2): DGGITQSPKYLFRKEGQNVTLSCEQNLNHDAMYWYRQDPGQGLRLIYYSQIVNDFQKGDIAEGYSVSREKKESFPLTVTSAQKNPTAFYLCASSIRDRAYGYTFGSGTRLTVV.